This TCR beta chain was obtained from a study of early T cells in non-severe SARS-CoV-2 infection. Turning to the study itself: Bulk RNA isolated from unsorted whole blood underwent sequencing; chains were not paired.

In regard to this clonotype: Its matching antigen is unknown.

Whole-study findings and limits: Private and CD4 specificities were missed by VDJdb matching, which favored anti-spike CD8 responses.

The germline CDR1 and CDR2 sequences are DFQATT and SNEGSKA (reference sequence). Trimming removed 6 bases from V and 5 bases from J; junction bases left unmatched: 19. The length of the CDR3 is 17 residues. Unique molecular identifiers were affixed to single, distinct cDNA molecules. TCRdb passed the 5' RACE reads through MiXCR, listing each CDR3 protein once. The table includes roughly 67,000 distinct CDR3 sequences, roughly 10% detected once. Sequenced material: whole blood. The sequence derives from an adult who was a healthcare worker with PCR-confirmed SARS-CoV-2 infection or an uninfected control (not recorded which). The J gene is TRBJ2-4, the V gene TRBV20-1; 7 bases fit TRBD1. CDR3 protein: CSASRQGRIQSENIQYF. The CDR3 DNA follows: TGCAGTGCAAGCAGACAGGGTCGTATTCAGTCGGAAAACATTCAGTACTTC.